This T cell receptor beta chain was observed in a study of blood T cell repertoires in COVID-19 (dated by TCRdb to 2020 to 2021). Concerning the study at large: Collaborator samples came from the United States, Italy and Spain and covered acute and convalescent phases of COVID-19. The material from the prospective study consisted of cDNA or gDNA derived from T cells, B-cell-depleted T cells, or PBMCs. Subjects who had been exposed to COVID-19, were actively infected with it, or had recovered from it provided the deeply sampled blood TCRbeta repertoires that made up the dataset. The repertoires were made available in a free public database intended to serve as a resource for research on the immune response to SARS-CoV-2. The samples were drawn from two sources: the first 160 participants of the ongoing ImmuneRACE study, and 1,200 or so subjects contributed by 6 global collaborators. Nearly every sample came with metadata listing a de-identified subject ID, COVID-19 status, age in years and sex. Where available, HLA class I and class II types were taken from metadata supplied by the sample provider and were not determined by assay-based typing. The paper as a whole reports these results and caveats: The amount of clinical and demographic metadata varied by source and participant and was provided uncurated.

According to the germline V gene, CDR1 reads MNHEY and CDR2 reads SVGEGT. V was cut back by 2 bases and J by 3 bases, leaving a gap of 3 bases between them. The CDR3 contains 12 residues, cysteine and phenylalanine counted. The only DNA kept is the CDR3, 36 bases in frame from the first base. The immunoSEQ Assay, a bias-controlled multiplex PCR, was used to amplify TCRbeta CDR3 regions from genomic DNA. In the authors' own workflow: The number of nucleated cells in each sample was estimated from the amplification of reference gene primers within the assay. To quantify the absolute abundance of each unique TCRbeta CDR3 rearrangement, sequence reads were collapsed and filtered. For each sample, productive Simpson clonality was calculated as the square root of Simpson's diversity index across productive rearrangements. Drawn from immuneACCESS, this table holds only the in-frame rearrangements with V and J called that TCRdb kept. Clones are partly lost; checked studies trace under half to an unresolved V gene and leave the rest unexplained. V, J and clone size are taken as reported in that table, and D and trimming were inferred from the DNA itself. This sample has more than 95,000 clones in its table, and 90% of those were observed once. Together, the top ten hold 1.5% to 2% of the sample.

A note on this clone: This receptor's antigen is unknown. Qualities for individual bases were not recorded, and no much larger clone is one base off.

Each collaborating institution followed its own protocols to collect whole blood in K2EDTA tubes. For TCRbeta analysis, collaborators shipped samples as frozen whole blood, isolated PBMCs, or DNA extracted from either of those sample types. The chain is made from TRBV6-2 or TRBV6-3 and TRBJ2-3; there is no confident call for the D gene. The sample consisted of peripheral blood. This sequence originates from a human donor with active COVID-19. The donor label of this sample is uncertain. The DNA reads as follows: TGTGCCAGCAGTTACATAACAGATACGCAGTATTTT. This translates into CASSYITDTQYF.